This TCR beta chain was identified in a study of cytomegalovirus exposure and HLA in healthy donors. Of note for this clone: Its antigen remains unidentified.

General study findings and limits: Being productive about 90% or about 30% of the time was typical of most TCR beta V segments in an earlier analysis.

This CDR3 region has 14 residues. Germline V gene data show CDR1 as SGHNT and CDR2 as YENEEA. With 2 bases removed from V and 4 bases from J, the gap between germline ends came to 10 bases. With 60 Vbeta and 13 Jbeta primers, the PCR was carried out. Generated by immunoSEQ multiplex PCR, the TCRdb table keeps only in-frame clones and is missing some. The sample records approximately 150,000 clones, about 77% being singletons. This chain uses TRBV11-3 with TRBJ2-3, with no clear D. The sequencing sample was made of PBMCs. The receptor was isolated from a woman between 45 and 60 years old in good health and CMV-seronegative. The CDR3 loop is CASSLSPAADTQYF. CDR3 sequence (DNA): TGTGCCAGCAGCTTATCCCCTGCGGCAGATACGCAGTATTTT. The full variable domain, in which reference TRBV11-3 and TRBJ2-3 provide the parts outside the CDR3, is EAGVVQSPRYKIIEKKQPVAFWCNPISGHNTLYWYLQNLGQGPELLIRYENEEAVDDSQLPKDRFSAERLKGVDSTLKIQPAELGDSAVYLCASSLSPAADTQYFGPGTRLTVL.